What follows describes a single TCR beta chain. Its recognized antigen is unknown. No clone much larger than this one lies a single base away; base qualities are absent. The sample comes from a study of CD8+ T cells in alopecia areata (dated by TCRdb to 2016 to 2018). In the study overall: Treated patients were enrolled in an open-label pilot trial of oral tofacitinib at 5 to 10 mg twice daily for moderate-to-severe alopecia areata. High-throughput TCRbeta sequencing was used to examine T cell clonal expansion in alopecia areata in both the C3H/HeJ mouse model and human patients. Disease severity in treated patients was measured with the SALT score, which quantifies the percentage of affected scalp surface area. Patients received tofacitinib for 6 to 18 months and were then followed off drug for 6 months to check for delayed response and recurrence. Biopsies were taken from tofacitinib-treated patients at baseline and again at 4 and 24 weeks into treatment, and several of those patients also had a later scalp biopsy. Scalp tissue and sorted CD4+ and CD8+ peripheral blood T cells from patchy and totalis/universalis alopecia areata patients and from healthy controls were covered by human TCRbeta sequencing. RNA came from the PAXgene miRNA kit for fixed scalp, the miRNeasy kit for PBMCs, and the RNeasy kit for mouse skin. Clonality in the scalp was compared among normal scalp (n=4), patchy alopecia areata scalp (n=8), and alopecia totalis/universalis scalp (n=8). Amplification of TCRbeta CDR3 regions was done by immunoSEQ multiplex PCR using 35 Vbeta forward primers and 13 Jbeta reverse primers. Paper-wide results and their limitations: Because the treated cohort was small and included a single nonresponder, larger studies are needed to assess links between baseline CD8+ expansion and response. TCR sequences shared between patients were less clear than in mice, possibly partly because of HLA diversity in the patient population. Many expanded lesional clones persisted in scalp and blood during tofacitinib treatment, which may partly explain relapse after stopping treatment. Scalp TCR repertoire analysis is complicated because resident alphabeta T cells in normal human skin are also sequenced, whereas mouse skin is dominated by gammadelta T cells. Tofacitinib significantly lowered scalp clonality and the number of expanded CD8+ clones among the top 100 scalp clones. Compared with normal scalp, lesional scalp had higher clonality and more expanded CD8+ clones, particularly in alopecia totalis/universalis, a pattern that suggests antigenic drive.

The library relied on the immunoSEQ multiplex PCR assay. RNA was extracted from all samples and reverse transcribed into cDNA, which served as template for TCR sequencing. First-strand cDNA was synthesized using SuperScript III with a 2:1 mix of oligo-dT and random hexamers. A synthetic immune receptor repertoire was used to measure amplification bias, and any remaining bias was corrected computationally. Concerning the study's data processing: Raw reads were preprocessed to remove errors, and CDR3 was defined by IMGT conventions from the conserved cysteine to phenylalanine. Clonality was computed by normalizing Shannon entropy by log2 of the number of productive unique TCRs and subtracting the result from 1. CD4 or CD8 identity of scalp clones was inferred by cross-referencing scalp TCRbeta sequences with sorted blood CD4 and CD8 repertoires. In its TCRdb copy, this immuneACCESS table keeps in-frame sequences only and misses some clones. Where compared with another copy, unresolved V genes explain less than half of these, and the others have no known cause. V and J calls and clone size are those listed in that table; D and trimming were worked out from the DNA. The sample has around 200,000 clones on record, about 53% of them singletons. Jointly, the top ten make up 11% of the sample.

V trim: 7 bases; J trim: 5 bases; unmatched bases: 7. The CDR3 starts with the cysteine, ends with the phenylalanine, and has 12 residues. Solely the CDR3 DNA is kept, with 36 bases framed from the first base. CDR1 and CDR2 were assigned from the germline V gene as SQVTM and ANQGSEA. The time point label corresponds to: 20 to 30 weeks on oral tofacitinib. In the paper's terms, the treatment or condition label means: oral pan-JAK inhibitor, 5-10 mg twice daily. From alopecia areata patients, peripheral blood was collected along with lesional scalp punch biopsies. PBMCs were separated by density centrifugation and stained for CD3, CD4 and CD8, after which CD4+ and CD8+ T cells were sorted on a FACSAria.

This TCR came from a human donor with alopecia areata. The sequenced sample was CD8+ T cells sorted from blood, obtained at week 24, from a patient treated with tofacitinib. The chain was built from TRBV29-1 and TRBJ1-2; TRBD1 lines up with 7 middle nucleotides. The DNA sequence reads TGCAGCGCTGGATCAGGGGGGTATGGCTACACCTTC. It is translated as CSAGSGGYGYTF.